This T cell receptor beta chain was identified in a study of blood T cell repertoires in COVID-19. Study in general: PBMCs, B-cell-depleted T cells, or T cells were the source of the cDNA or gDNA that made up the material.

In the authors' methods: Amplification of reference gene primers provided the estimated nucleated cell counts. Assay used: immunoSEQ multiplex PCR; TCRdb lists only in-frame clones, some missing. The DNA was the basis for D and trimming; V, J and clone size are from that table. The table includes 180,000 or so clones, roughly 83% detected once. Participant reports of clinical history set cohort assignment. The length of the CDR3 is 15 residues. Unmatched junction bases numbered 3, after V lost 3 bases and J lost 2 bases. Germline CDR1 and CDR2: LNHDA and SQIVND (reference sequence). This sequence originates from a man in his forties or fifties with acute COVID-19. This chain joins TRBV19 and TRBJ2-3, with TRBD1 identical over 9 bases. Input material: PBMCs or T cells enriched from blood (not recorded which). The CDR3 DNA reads TGTGCCAGTAGTATGCGGGACAGGGACACAGATACGCAGTATTTT. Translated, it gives CASSMRDRDTDTQYF.